This T cell receptor (beta chain) is drawn from a study of patients and donors after allogeneic stem cell transplantation. TCRdb re-derived calls from the RT-PCR reads in MiXCR, one entry per CDR3 protein. The sample consists of around 200,000 distinct CDR3 sequences, about 38% of them appearing once. V gave up 4 bases and J gave up 1 base, with 11 bases separating them. The length of the CDR3 is 15 residues. Germline V gene lookup returns CDR1 SGHAT and CDR2 FQNNGV. The source material was blood, either unsorted or a sorted T cell fraction (not recorded which). This sequence originates from a human donor who was either an allogeneic HSCT recipient or a stem cell or donor lymphocyte infusion donor (not recorded which). It is not recorded whose cells these are; they may come from a transplant donor. V gene TRBV11-2 combines with J gene TRBJ2-1; D unclear. The CDR3 DNA reads as TGTGCCAGCAGCTCCGTCAAGCGTTCCTACAATGAGCAGTTCTTC. Translation gives CASSSVKRSYNEQFF.